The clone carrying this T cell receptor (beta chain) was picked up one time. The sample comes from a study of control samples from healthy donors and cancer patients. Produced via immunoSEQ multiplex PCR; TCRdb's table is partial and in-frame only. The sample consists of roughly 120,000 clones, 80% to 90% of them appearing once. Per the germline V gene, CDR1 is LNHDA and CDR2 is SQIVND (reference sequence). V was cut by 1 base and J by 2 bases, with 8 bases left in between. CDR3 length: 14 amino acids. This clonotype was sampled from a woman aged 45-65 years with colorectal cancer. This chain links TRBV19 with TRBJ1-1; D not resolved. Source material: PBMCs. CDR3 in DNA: TGTGCCAGTAGTATAGGGCGCACTAACACTGAAGCTTTCTTT. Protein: CASSIGRTNTEAFF.